This T cell receptor beta chain was documented in a study of shared clonotypes between healthy human individuals. Study results and caveats: Large depth notwithstanding, sorted-subset sequencing proved incomplete by rarefaction.

Germline CDR1 MNHEY, CDR2 SMNVEV (reference sequence). This CDR3 comprises 14 residues. The J segment lost 4 bases and the V segment lost 6 bases, leaving 8 bases of the junction unmatched. Those who donated, Caucasian adults without exception, all lived in Nashville, Tennessee. Sequenced by immunoSEQ multiplex PCR; TCRdb stores in-frame clones only, minus some. This table holds under 650,000 clones, roughly 95% found once. Points on this clone: No antigen is known for it.

Specimen: naive CD4+ T cells sorted from blood. Noted subset: CD45RA+ positively selected. This receptor was taken from a woman in her thirties in good health. The rearrangement joins TRBV27 to TRBJ2-5; 7 positions match TRBD2. The CDR3 DNA follows: TGTGCCAGCAGGGGCGCGGGAGTGGGAGAGACCCAGTACTTC. This gives the protein CASRGAGVGETQYF.